This T cell receptor beta chain was sequenced during a study of PD-L1 blockade in urothelial cancer. On the study more broadly: The study recovered a median of 141,255 T cells per blood sample.

Germline V gives CDR1 MDHEN, CDR2 SYDVKM. CDR3 size: 15 residues. Trimming cost V 8 bases and J 0 bases, with 17 bases left between them. Study-wide results and limits: A below-median TCR clonality in blood before treatment predicted better survival.

The time point: peripheral blood 6 weeks after treatment start. A word on this clone: Its antigen is undetermined.

TCRdb keeps only in-frame clones here, not all; method: immunoSEQ multiplex PCR. Counted here are 95,000 to 130,000 clones, 80% to 90% occurring once; the ten biggest clones make up 1.5% to 2%. This receptor was taken from a man aged 60 to 69 with urothelial cancer. Specimen: PBMCs, collected around atezolizumab (anti-PD-L1) treatment. The chain employs TRBV28 and TRBJ2-7, with a weak D call TRBD2 (6 bases). CDR3 in DNA: TGTGCCAGCTCTGGCGGGGCGGGCGGCTCCTACGAGCAGTACTTC. Its translation is CASSGGAGGSYEQYF.